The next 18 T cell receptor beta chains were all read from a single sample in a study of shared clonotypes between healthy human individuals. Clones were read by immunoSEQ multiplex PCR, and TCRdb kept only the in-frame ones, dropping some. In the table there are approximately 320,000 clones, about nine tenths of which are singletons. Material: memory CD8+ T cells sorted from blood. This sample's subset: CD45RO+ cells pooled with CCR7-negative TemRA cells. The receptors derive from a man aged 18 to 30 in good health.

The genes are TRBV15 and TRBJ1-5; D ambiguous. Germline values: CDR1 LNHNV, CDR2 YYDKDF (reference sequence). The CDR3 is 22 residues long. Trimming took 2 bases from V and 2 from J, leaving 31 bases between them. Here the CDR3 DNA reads TGTGCCACCAGCAGATCTTGGGCCCCCTGGGCCCTCCAGAGGCCAGGCAATCAGCCCCAGCATTTT. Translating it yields CATSRSWAPWALQRPGNQPQHF.

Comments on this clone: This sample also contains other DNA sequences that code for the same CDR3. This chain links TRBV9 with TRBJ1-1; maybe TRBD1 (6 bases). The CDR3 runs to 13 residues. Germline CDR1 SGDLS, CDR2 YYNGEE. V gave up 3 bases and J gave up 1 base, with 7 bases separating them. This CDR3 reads CASSEGGNTEAFF. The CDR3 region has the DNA TGTGCCAGCAGCGAGGGGGGGAACACTGAAGCTTTCTTT. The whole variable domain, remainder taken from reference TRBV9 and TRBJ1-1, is DSGVTQTPKHLITATGQRVTLRCSPRSGDLSVYWYQQSLDQGLQFLIQYYNGEERAKGNILERFSAQQFPDLHSELNLSSLELGDSALYFCASSEGGNTEAFFGQGTRLTVV.

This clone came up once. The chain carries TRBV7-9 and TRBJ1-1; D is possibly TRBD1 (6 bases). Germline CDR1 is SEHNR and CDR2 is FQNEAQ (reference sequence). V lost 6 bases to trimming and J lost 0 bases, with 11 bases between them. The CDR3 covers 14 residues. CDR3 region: CASRSGVMNTEAFF. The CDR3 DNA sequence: TGTGCCAGCAGGTCAGGGGTTATGAACACTGAAGCTTTCTTT.

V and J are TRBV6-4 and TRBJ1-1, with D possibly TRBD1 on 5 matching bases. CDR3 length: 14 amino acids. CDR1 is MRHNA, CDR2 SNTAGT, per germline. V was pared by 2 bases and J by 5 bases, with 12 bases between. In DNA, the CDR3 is TGTGCCAGCAGTGACGTACGGGGGGGGACTGAAGCTTTCTTT. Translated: CASSDVRGGTEAFF.

The CDR3 reads CASSQDRGGSYNEQFF. DNA of the CDR3: TGCGCCAGCAGCCAAGATCGCGGGGGCTCCTACAATGAGCAGTTCTTC. The chain joins TRBV4-3 to TRBJ2-1, with 7 bases fitting TRBD2. V dropped 0 bases and J dropped 0; count of bases not matched to a gene: 2. Germline V gives CDR1 LGHNA, CDR2 YSLEER. The CDR3 is 16 residues long.

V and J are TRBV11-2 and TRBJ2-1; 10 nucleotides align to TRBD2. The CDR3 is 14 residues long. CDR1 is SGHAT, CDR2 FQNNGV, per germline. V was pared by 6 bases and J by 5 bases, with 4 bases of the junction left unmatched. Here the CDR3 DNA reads TGTGCCAGCAGTGGACTAGCGGAACACAATGAGCAGTTCTTC. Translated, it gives CASSGLAEHNEQFF.

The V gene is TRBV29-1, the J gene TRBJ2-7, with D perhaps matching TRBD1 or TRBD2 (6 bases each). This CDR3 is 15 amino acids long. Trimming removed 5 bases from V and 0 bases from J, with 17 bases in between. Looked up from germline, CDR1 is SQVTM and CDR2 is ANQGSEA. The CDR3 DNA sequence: TGCAGCGTTATATCAACAGGGACTGGCTCCTACGAGCAGTACTTC. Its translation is CSVISTGTGSYEQYF.

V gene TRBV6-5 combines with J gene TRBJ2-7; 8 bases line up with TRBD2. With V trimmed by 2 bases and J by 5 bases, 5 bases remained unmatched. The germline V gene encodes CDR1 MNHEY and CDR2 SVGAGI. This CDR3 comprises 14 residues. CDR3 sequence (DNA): TGTGCCAGCAGTTACGGGACTAGTAACGACGAGCAGTACTTC. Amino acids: CASSYGTSNDEQYF.

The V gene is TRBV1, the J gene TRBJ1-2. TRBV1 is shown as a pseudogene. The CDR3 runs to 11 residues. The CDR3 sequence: CTSSSPYGYTF. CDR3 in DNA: TGCACCAGCAGTTCACCCTATGGCTACACCTTC.

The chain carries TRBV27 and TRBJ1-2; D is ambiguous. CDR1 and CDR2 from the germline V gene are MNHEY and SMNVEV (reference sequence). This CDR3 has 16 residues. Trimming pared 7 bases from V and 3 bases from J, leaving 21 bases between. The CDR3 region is CASNSFMTEVDYGYTF. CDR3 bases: TGTGCCAGCAACAGCTTCATGACGGAGGTAGACTATGGCTACACCTTC.

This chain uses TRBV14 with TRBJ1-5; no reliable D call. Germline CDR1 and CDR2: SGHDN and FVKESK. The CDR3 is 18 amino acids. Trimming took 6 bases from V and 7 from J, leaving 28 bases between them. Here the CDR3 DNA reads TGTGCCAGCAGTCCTCTACTGCTGACGGTGGGAACAAGGCAGCCCCAGCATTTT. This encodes CASSPLLLTVGTRQPQHF.

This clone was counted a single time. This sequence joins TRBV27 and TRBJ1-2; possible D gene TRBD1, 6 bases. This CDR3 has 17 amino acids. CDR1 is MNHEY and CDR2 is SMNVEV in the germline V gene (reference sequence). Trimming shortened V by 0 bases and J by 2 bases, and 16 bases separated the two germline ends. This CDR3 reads CASSLSPGGGANYGYTF. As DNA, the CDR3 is TGTGCCAGCAGTTTATCTCCCGGTGGGGGGGCCAACTATGGCTACACCTTC.

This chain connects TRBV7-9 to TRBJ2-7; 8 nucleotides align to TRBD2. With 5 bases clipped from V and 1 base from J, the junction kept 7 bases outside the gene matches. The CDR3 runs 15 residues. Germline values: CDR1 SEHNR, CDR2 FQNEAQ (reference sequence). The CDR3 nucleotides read TGTGCCAGCAGCGAGGGACTAGGGATTTCCTACGAGCAGTACTTC. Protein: CASSEGLGISYEQYF. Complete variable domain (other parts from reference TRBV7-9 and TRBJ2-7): DTGVSQNPRHKITKRGQNVTFRCDPISEHNRLYWYRQTLGQGPEFLTYFQNEAQLEKSRLLSDRFSAERPKGSFSTLEIQRTEQGDSAMYLCASSEGLGISYEQYFGPGTRLTVT.

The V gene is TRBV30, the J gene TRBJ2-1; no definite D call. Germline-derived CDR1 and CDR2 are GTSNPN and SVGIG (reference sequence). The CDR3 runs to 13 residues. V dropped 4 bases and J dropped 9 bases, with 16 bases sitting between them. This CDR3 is CAWTFLDIGEQFF. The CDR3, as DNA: TGTGCCTGGACTTTCCTCGACATCGGTGAGCAGTTCTTC.

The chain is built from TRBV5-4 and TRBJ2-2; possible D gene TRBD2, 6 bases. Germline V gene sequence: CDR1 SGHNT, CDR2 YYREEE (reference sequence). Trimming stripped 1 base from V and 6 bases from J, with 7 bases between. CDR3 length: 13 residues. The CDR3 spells CASSLTGAGELFF. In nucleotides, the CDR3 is TGTGCCAGCAGCTTGACGGGGGCCGGGGAGCTGTTTTTT.

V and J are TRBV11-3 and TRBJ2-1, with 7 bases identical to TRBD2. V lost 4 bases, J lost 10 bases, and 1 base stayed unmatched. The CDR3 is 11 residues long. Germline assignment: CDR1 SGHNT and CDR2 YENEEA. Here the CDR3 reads CASSSGLEQFF. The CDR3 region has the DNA TGTGCCAGCAGCTCGGGACTAGAGCAGTTCTTC. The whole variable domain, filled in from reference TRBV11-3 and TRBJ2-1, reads EAGVVQSPRYKIIEKKQPVAFWCNPISGHNTLYWYLQNLGQGPELLIRYENEEAVDDSQLPKDRFSAERLKGVDSTLKIQPAELGDSAVYLCASSSGLEQFFGPGTRLTVL.

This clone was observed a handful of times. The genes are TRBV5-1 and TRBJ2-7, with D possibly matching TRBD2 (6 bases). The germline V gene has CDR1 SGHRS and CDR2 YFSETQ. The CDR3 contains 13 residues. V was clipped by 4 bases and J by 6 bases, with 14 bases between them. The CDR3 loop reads CASSMGEALEQYF. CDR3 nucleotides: TGCGCCAGCAGCATGGGGGAGGCGCTCGAGCAGTACTTC. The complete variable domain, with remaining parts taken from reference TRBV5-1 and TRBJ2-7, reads KAGVTQTPRYLIKTRGQQVTLSCSPISGHRSVSWYQQTPGQGLQFLFEYFSETQRNKGNFPGRFSGRQFSNSRSEMNVSTLELGDSALYLCASSMGEALEQYFGPGTRLTVT.

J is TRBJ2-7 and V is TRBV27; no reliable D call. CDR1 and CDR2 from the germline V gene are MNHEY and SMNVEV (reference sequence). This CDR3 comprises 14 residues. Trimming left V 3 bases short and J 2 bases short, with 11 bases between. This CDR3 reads CASSFVGEPYEQYF. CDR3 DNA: TGTGCCAGCAGTTTCGTCGGCGAACCCTACGAGCAGTACTTC.